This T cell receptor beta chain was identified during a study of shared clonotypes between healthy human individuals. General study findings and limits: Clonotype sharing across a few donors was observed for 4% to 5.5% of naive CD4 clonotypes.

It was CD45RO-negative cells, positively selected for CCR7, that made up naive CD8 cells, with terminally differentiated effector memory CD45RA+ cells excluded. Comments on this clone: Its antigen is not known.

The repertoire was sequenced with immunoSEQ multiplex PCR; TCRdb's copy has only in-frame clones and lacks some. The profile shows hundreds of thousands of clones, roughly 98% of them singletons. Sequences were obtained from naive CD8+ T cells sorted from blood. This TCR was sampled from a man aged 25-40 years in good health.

For the CDR3, the DNA is TGTGCCAGCAGTCCCGGGACAGCGATCTATGGCTACACCTTC. Translation gives CASSPGTAIYGYTF. The chain joins TRBV27 to TRBJ1-2, with TRBD1 identical over 7 bases. V lost 5 bases, J lost 4 bases, and 7 bases stayed unmatched. Germline V lookup: CDR1 MNHEY, CDR2 SMNVEV (reference sequence). There are 14 residues in the CDR3.